The source of this TCR beta chain is a study of shared clonotypes between healthy human individuals. Only in-frame clones appear in the TCRdb table, and some are missing; sequencing was by immunoSEQ multiplex PCR. This sample has some 660,000 clones, with approximately 73% found just once. The specimen was memory CD4+ T cells sorted from blood. Described subset: CD45RA-negative fraction. The receptor's source is a woman in her thirties in good health.

The CDR3 sequence is CASSLEGSTEAFF. Written as DNA, the CDR3 is TGTGCCAGCTCACTCGAAGGGAGCACTGAAGCTTTCTTT. This chain uses TRBV18 with TRBJ1-1; D is ambiguous. V gave up 4 bases and J gave up 4 bases, with 10 bases separating them. Looked up from germline, CDR1 is KGHSH and CDR2 is LQKENI. CDR3 length: 13 residues.